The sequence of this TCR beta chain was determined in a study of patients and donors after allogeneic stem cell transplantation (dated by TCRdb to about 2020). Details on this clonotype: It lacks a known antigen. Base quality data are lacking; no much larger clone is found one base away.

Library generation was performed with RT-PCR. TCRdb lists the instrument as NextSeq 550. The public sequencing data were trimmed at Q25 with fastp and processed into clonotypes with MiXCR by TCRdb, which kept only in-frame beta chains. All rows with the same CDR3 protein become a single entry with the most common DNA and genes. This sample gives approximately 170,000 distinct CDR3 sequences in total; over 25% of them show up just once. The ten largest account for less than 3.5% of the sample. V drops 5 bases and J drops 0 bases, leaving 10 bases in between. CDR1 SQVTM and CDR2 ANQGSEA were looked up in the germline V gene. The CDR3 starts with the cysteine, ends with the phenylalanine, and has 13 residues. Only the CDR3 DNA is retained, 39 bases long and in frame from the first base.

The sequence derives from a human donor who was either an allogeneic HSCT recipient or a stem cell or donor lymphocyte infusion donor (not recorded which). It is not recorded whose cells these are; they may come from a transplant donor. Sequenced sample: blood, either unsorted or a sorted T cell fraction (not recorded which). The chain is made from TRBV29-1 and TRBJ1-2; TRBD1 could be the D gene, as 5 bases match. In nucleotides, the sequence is TGCAGCGTTCGGCCGACAGCTAACTATGGCTACACCTTC. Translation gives CSVRPTANYGYTF.